The 2 T cell receptor beta chains in this list originate from one sample, sequenced in a study of CD8 T cells in Susac syndrome. A quantity of about 0.5 to 1 ug RNA underwent reverse transcription using random hexamers. TCRdb analysed the immunoSEQ multiplex PCR reads with MiXCR anew, one entry per CDR3 protein. The sample carries about 190,000 distinct CDR3 sequences, approximately 93% recorded once. The sample consisted of CD4+ T cells from PBMCs. The receptors come from a human donor in good health.

The genes are TRBV7-2 and TRBJ1-1; weak D call: TRBD1 (5 bases). V lost 7 bases and J lost 4, with 16 bases in between. The CDR3 extends over 14 amino acids. CDR1 and CDR2 from the germline V gene are SGHTA and FQGNSA. The CDR3 is CASTPVGGVTEAFF. The CDR3 region has the DNA TGTGCCAGCACCCCGGTCGGGGGAGTCACTGAAGCTTTCTTT.

J is TRBJ2-5 and V is TRBV4-2, with D perhaps TRBD1 (6 bases). The CDR3 is made up of 14 amino acids. The V end was cut by 1 base, the J end by 5 bases, with 11 bases between. Germline V gene sequence: CDR1 LGHNA, CDR2 YNFKEQ. CDR3 bases: TGTGCCAGCAGCCAAGGGGCTGGGGGCGAGACCCAGTACTTC. Encoded protein: CASSQGAGGETQYF.